This TCR beta chain originates from a study of blood T cell repertoires in COVID-19. Study-level information: The United States, Italy and Spain supplied acute and convalescent COVID-19 samples.

Across over 20 US areas, participants ranged in age from 18 to 89 years. Clones were read by immunoSEQ multiplex PCR, and TCRdb kept only the in-frame ones, dropping some. This table has roughly 290,000 clones, roughly 85% appearing once. CDR3 size: 17 residues. Germline assignment: CDR1 MGHRA and CDR2 YSYEKL. Germline trimming cut 4 bases from V and 5 bases from J; bases unmatched to any gene: 16. V gene TRBV4-1 combines with J gene TRBJ1-2; 7 bases match TRBD1. The sample was PBMCs or T cells enriched from blood (not recorded which). This clonotype originated in a woman younger than 45 who had recovered from COVID-19. As DNA, the CDR3 is TGCGCCAGCAGCCCTCTCCTGAGACAGGGAAATTGGTATGGCTACACCTTC. Protein product: CASSPLLRQGNWYGYTF.